These T cell receptor beta chains were read from a single sample in a study of blood T cell repertoires in COVID-19. Assay used: immunoSEQ multiplex PCR; TCRdb lists only in-frame clones, some missing. The table includes 120,000 or so clones, roughly 80% detected once. Sequencing used peripheral blood. The origin of the receptors is a man aged 45-65 years with acute or convalescent COVID-19. Both conserved end residues are trimmed from each CDR3. Fields, in order: V gene, J gene, clone size, CDR3 protein. Clone size appears in some rows only: once, few, many, or a class for an expanded clone.

>TRBV29-1|TRBJ2-2|-
SVEIKGLAANTGELF
>TRBV5-4|TRBJ2-2|-
ASSRTSGGPGELF
>TRBV6-6|TRBJ2-7|few
ASSYGYGQGYEQY
>TRBV27|TRBJ2-7|once
ASSLGPGLALLSEQY
>TRBV5-1|TRBJ2-1|-
ASSLAPSGSRNEQF
>TRBV4-1|TRBJ1-3|few
ASSQGTAGNTIY
>TRBV14|TRBJ2-7|few
ASSQGETEQY
>TRBV20-1|TRBJ2-7|-
SASSLGGQPFYEQY
>TRBV30|TRBJ2-2|-
AWSSLRGTGELF
>TRBV11-3|TRBJ2-5|-
ASSLGRGQGETQY
>TRBV6-5|TRBJ2-2|few
ASSYQADANTGELF
>TRBV10-1|TRBJ1-4|-
ASRAILPGNPNEKLF
>TRBV4-1|TRBJ1-5|-
ASSHASRQGAIQPQH
>TRBV15|TRBJ2-7|-
ATSKRPNYEQY
>TRBV20-1|TRBJ1-1|-
SASFWGQNTEAF
>TRBV6-5|TRBJ1-1|-
ASSTRQLPAF
>TRBV5-8|TRBJ2-3|-
ASSGVWGLLPDTQY
>TRBV24-1|TRBJ2-1|-
ATSDLGFNEQF
>TRBV4-1|TRBJ2-3|-
ASAPGTASDTQY
>TRBV30|TRBJ1-2|-
AWSVWAGGITGYT
>TRBV7-6|TRBJ2-5|-
ASSLAPSGQETQY
>TRBV7-7|TRBJ2-5|-
ASGGSGETQY
>TRBV20-1|TRBJ1-2|once
SARGDYGYT
>TRBV24-1|TRBJ2-3|-
ATSEPDTDTQY
>TRBV19|TRBJ2-5|few
ASSPRSGGWETQY